This TCR beta chain was identified during a study of cytomegalovirus exposure and HLA in healthy donors. Points from the study as a whole: Most TCR sequences showed up rarely, but some public TCRs showed up in many donors. Cytomegalovirus association was listed for 170 or so TCR beta chains.

Germline loops: CDR1 SGHVS, CDR2 FQNEAQ. J gave up 0 bases and V 4 bases, and 8 bases lay outside the gene matches. This CDR3 region has 16 residues. Data came from immunoSEQ multiplex PCR; TCRdb stores just in-frame clones and leaves some out. The data show about 190,000 clones, with approximately 84% seen just once and around 7% held by the top ten. About this clone: Its target is not known.

The chain uses TRBV7-8 and TRBJ2-7; 8 bases line up with TRBD2. Sequenced sample: PBMCs. This sequence originates from a man between 18 and 35 years old in good health and CMV-seropositive. CDR3 bases: TGTGCCAGCAGCTGGAAGACCGGGACTAGCTCCTACGAGCAGTACTTC. Its translation: CASSWKTGTSSYEQYF.